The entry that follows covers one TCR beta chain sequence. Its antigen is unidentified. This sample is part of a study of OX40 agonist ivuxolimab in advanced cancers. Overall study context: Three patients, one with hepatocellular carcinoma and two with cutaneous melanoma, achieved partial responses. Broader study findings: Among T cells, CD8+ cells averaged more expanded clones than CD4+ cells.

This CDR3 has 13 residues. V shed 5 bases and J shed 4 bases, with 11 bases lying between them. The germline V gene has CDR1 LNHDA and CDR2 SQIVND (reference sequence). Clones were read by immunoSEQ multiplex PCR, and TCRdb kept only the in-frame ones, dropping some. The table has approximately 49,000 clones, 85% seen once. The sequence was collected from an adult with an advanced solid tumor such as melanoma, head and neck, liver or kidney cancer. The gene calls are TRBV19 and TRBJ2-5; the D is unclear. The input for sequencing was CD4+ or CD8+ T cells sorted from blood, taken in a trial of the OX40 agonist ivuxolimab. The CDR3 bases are TGTGCCAGTAGTTACCAGGTAGGAGAGACCCAGTACTTC. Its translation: CASSYQVGETQYF.